These T cell receptor beta chains were read from a single sample in a study of T cell responses to AZD1222 COVID-19 vaccine. This table comes from immunoSEQ multiplex PCR, and its TCRdb copy is limited to in-frame clones, with some not included. The sample includes fewer than 200,000 clones, 85% to 90% seen only once; the top ten take roughly 6%. Here the sequenced sample was peripheral blood, taken on day 0 of AZD1222 vaccination. The receptors were gathered from an adult in good health. CDR3s include the opening cysteine and the closing phenylalanine or tryptophan. The D gene is left open where the match is weak. Rows may omit the clone size; those that give it use once, few, many or a size class.

d_call,clone_size,j_call,v_call,cdr3_aa,cdr3_nt
-,-,TRBJ1-4,TRBV5-4,CASSRKQADNEKLFF,TGTGCCAGCAGCCGTAAACAAGCAGATAATGAAAAACTGTTTTTT
-,-,TRBJ1-4,TRBV12-3/TRBV12-4,CASSLQTNEKLFF,TGTGCCAGCAGTCTCCAAACTAATGAAAAACTGTTTTTT
TRBD1,few,TRBJ2-2,TRBV24-1,CATSDLGTGPTNTGELFF,TGTGCCACCAGTGATTTAGGGACAGGGCCCACGAACACCGGGGAGCTGTTTTTT
-,-,TRBJ1-5,TRBV7-2,CASSLVSGIGQPQHF,TGTGCCAGCAGCTTAGTGTCCGGCATCGGTCAGCCCCAGCATTTT
-,-,TRBJ2-2,TRBV30,CAWTHKTTGGAGELFF,TGTGCCTGGACTCATAAAACGACAGGAGGGGCCGGGGAGCTGTTTTTT
TRBD1,-,TRBJ1-3,TRBV18,CASSPGTASGNTIYF,TGTGCCAGCTCACCTGGGACAGCCTCTGGAAACACCATATATTTT
TRBD1,-,TRBJ1-2,TRBV5-4,CASRQQDRGNYGYTF,TGTGCCAGCAGGCAACAGGACAGGGGCAACTATGGCTACACCTTC
TRBD1,-,TRBJ2-6,TRBV20-1,CSAGDRGGANVLTF,TGCAGTGCTGGTGACAGGGGTGGGGCCAACGTCCTGACTTTC
TRBD2,-,TRBJ2-1,TRBV5-6,CASSFEVLADYNEQFF,TGTGCCAGCAGCTTTGAGGTTCTAGCGGACTACAATGAGCAGTTCTTC
-,-,TRBJ2-3,TRBV6-1,CASSELGGADTQYF,TGTGCCAGCAGTGAACTCGGGGGCGCAGATACGCAGTATTTT
TRBD1,-,TRBJ1-1,TRBV28,CASRGQGSPNTEAFF,TGTGCCAGCAGGGGACAGGGGTCTCCGAACACTGAAGCTTTCTTT
TRBD1,-,TRBJ2-3,TRBV6-5,CATGQGAGGLDTQYF,TGTGCCACCGGACAGGGGGCGGGGGGATTAGATACGCAGTATTTT
-,-,TRBJ1-4,TRBV9,CASSAEQGLPNEKLFF,TGTGCCAGCAGCGCTGAACAGGGTTTGCCGAATGAAAAACTGTTTTTT
-,-,TRBJ1-4,TRBV7-9,CASSLVERGPGRNEKLFF,TGTGCCAGCAGCTTAGTAGAGAGGGGACCGGGGCGGAATGAAAAACTGTTTTTT
TRBD1,-,TRBJ2-7,TRBV9,CASSGQGYEQYF,TGTGCCAGCAGCGGACAGGGCTACGAGCAGTACTTC
TRBD2,-,TRBJ2-1,TRBV5-1,CASSYSGGYNEQFF,TGCGCCAGCAGTTACAGCGGGGGGTACAATGAGCAGTTCTTC
-,-,TRBJ2-3,TRBV6-2/TRBV6-3,CASSSLLGDSYTQYF,TGTGCCAGCAGTTCCCTCCTCGGGGATTCATATACGCAGTATTTT
TRBD2,-,TRBJ2-7,TRBV7-6,CASSLVSGSLYEQYF,TGTGCCAGCAGCTTAGTAAGCGGGAGTCTGTACGAGCAGTACTTC
-,-,TRBJ1-6,TRBV2,CASSAVELNSPLHF,TGTGCCAGCAGTGCAGTGGAGTTAAATTCACCCCTCCACTTT
TRBD1,-,TRBJ2-7,TRBV9,CASSSRDRGSEQYF,TGTGCCAGCAGCTCCCGGGACAGGGGGTCCGAGCAGTACTTC
-,-,TRBJ1-3,TRBV5-1,CASSFEGSGNTIYF,TGCGCCAGCAGCTTTGAGGGGTCTGGAAACACCATATATTTT
TRBD2,-,TRBJ2-7,TRBV6-4,CASSAERGGTYEQYF,TGTGCCAGCAGTGCGGAGCGGGGGGGTACCTACGAGCAGTACTTC
-,-,TRBJ2-3,TRBV21-1,CASRRGVPSTDTQYF,TGTGCCAGTAGAAGGGGGGTTCCTAGCACAGATACGCAGTATTTT
TRBD2,-,TRBJ2-1,TRBV6-5,CASSYGTRVRNEQFF,TGTGCCAGCAGCTACGGGACTAGGGTTCGCAATGAGCAGTTCTTC
TRBD2,-,TRBJ2-3,TRBV11-2,CASSLATSGRGTDTQYF,TGTGCCAGCAGCTTAGCGACTAGCGGCAGGGGCACAGATACGCAGTATTTT
-,-,TRBJ1-6,TRBV27,CASSFYNSPLHF,TGTGCCAGCAGTTTTTATAATTCACCCCTCCACTTT
TRBD1,-,TRBJ1-3,TRBV24-1,CATTGTASGNTIYF,TGTGCCACCACCGGGACAGCCTCTGGAAACACCATATATTTT
-,-,TRBJ1-2,TRBV11-2,CASSSNVGGLATNYGYTF,TGTGCCAGCAGCTCCAACGTGGGGGGCCTTGCTACTAACTATGGCTACACCTTC
TRBD2,-,TRBJ2-7,TRBV5-6,CASSLGGTSRNEQYF,TGTGCCAGCAGCTTGGGCGGGACTAGTAGGAACGAGCAGTACTTC
-,-,TRBJ1-3,TRBV28,CASSLWGGSGNTIYF,TGTGCCAGCAGTTTATGGGGCGGAAGCGGAAACACCATATATTTT
-,-,TRBJ2-7,TRBV29-1,CSVVPGPGNEQYF,TGCAGCGTCGTACCGGGCCCCGGCAACGAGCAGTACTTC
-,-,TRBJ2-7,TRBV6-5,CASSYSGGIAVEQYF,TGTGCCAGCAGTTACTCGGGCGGGATTGCAGTAGAGCAGTACTTC
-,-,TRBJ2-7,TRBV12-3/TRBV12-4,CASSLRHGVMYF,TGTGCCAGCAGTTTGAGACACGGCGTAATGTACTTC
-,-,TRBJ2-7,TRBV6-5,CASTRDFIYEQYF,TGTGCCAGTACCCGGGACTTCATCTACGAGCAGTACTTC
-,-,TRBJ1-6,TRBV30,CAWSVPGGSYNSPLHF,TGTGCCTGGAGTGTACCCGGTGGCTCCTATAATTCACCCCTCCACTTT
-,-,TRBJ2-2,TRBV9,CASSVAGRTNTGELFF,TGTGCCAGCAGCGTAGCTGGCAGAACGAACACCGGGGAGCTGTTTTTT
TRBD2,-,TRBJ2-1,TRBV5-1,CASSLASGNTGQFF,TGCGCCAGCAGCTTGGCGAGCGGGAATACTGGGCAGTTCTTC
-,-,TRBJ1-1,TRBV5-6,CASSLVGGTNTEAFF,TGTGCCAGCAGCTTGGTGGGCGGTACGAACACTGAAGCTTTCTTT
-,-,TRBJ2-7,TRBV11-2,CASSLGHEYEQYF,TGTGCCAGCAGCCTGGGGCACGAGTACGAGCAGTACTTC
-,-,TRBJ1-2,TRBV6-5,CASSYSRGRSYGYTF,TGTGCCAGCAGTTACTCCCGGGGTCGGTCCTATGGCTACACCTTC
TRBD2,-,TRBJ2-7,TRBV28,CASGASGSNYEQYF,TGTGCCAGCGGGGCTAGCGGGAGTAACTACGAGCAGTACTTC
-,-,TRBJ2-5,TRBV28,CASSLALGALLQETQYF,TGTGCCAGCAGTTTAGCCCTCGGGGCACTTCTTCAAGAGACCCAGTACTTC
-,-,TRBJ1-2,TRBV7-6,CASSPDSLFLYGYTF,TGTGCCAGCAGCCCCGACAGCCTTTTTCTCTATGGCTACACCTTC
-,-,TRBJ1-3,TRBV5-1,CASSSVEGLLGNTIYF,TGCGCCAGCAGCTCAGTTGAGGGACTCCTAGGAAACACCATATATTTT
-,-,TRBJ2-1,TRBV18,CASSRGAGTANEQFF,TGTGCCAGCTCACGAGGTGCGGGTACGGCCAATGAGCAGTTCTTC
TRBD2,-,TRBJ2-5,TRBV3-1/TRBV3-2,CASQLAGGPDETQYF,TGTGCCAGCCAACTAGCGGGGGGGCCCGATGAGACCCAGTACTTC
-,-,TRBJ1-3,TRBV5-8,CASSFGGNFGNTIYF,TGTGCCAGCAGCTTCGGGGGGAACTTTGGAAACACCATATATTTT
-,-,TRBJ1-2,TRBV4-3,CASSQEGGAQDYGYTF,TGCGCCAGCAGCCAAGAGGGGGGGGCGCAGGACTATGGCTACACCTTC
TRBD1,once,TRBJ2-7,TRBV29-1,CSVERGQNEQYF,TGCAGCGTTGAAAGGGGGCAGAACGAGCAGTACTTC
-,-,TRBJ1-2,TRBV30,CAWSVQHPTNYGYTF,TGTGCCTGGAGTGTTCAACACCCAACTAACTATGGCTACACCTTC
TRBD2,few,TRBJ2-7,TRBV30,CAWSVGSGGAYEQYF,TGTGCCTGGAGTGTAGGTAGCGGGGGGGCCTACGAGCAGTACTTC
-,-,TRBJ1-1,TRBV7-3,CASSRGPPNTEAFF,TGTGCCAGCAGCCGCGGCCCCCCAAACACTGAAGCTTTCTTT
-,-,TRBJ1-5,TRBV19,CASSWERGNQPQHF,TGTGCCAGTAGTTGGGAAAGGGGAAATCAGCCCCAGCATTTT
-,few,TRBJ2-7,TRBV5-6,CASSLEGNYEQYF,TGTGCCAGCAGCTTGGAGGGCAACTACGAGCAGTACTTC
TRBD2,many,TRBJ2-5,TRBV11-2,CASSSGTSGGAQETQYF,TGTGCCAGCAGCTCCGGGACTAGCGGGGGGGCTCAGGAGACCCAGTACTTC
-,-,TRBJ1-5,TRBV28,CASSSLERGNQPQHF,TGTGCCAGCAGTTCCCTAGAGCGGGGCAATCAGCCCCAGCATTTT
TRBD1,-,TRBJ2-5,TRBV11-2,CASSRGQGKETQYF,TGTGCCAGCAGCCGTGGACAGGGAAAAGAGACCCAGTACTTC